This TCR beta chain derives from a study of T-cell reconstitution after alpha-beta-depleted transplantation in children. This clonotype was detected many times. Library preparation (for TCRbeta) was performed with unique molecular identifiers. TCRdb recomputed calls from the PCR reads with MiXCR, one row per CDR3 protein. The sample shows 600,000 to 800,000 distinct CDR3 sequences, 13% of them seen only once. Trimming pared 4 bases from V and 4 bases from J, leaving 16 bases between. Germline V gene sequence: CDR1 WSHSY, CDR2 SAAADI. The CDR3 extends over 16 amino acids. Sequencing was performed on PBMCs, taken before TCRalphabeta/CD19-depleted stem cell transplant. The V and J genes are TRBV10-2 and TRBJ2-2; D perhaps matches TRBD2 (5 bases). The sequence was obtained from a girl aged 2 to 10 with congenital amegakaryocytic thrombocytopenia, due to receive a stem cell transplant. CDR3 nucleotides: TGCGCCAGCAGTGGAGCAGCGGTAGGGCGCACCGGGGAGCTGTTTTTT. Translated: CASSGAAVGRTGELFF.